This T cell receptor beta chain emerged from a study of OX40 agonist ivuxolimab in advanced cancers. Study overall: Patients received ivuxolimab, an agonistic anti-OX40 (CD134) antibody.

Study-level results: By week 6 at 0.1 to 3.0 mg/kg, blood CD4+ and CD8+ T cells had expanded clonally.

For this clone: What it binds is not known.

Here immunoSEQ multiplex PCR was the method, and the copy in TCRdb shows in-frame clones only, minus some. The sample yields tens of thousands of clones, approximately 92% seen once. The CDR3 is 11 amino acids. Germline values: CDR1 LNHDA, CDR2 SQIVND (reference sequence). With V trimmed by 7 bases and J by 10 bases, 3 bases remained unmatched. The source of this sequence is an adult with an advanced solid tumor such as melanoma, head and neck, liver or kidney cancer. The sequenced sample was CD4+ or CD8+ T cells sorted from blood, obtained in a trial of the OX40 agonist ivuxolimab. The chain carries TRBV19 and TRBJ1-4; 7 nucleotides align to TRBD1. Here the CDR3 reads CASTRGPKLFF. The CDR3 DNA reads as TGTGCCAGTACGAGGGGGCCAAAACTGTTTTTT.